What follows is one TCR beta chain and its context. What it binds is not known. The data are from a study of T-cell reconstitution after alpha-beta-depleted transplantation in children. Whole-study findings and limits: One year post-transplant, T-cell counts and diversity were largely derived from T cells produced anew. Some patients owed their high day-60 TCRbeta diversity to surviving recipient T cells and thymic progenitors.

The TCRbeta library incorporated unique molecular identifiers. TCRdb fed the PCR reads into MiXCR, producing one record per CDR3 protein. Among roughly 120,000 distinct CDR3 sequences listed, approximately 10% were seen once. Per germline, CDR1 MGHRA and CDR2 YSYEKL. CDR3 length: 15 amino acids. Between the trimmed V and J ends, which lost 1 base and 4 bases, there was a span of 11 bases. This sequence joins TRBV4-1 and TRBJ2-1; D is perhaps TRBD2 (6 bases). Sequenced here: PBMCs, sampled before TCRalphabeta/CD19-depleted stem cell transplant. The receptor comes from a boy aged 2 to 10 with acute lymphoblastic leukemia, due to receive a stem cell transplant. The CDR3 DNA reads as TGCGCCAGCAGCCAAGGTAGCAGCGGGTACAATGAGCAGTTCTTC. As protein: CASSQGSSGYNEQFF.